Each of the 30 T cell receptor beta chains below was sequenced from the same sample in a study of shared clonotypes between healthy human individuals. The protocol was immunoSEQ multiplex PCR, while the TCRdb copy is restricted to in-frame clones and leaves out a portion. Among over 2 million clones listed, about 95% were seen once. Naive CD8 cells comprised CD45RO-negative, CCR7-positively selected cells, excluding terminally differentiated effector memory CD45RA+ cells. Material for sequencing was naive CD8+ T cells sorted from blood. Receptors were obtained from a man younger than 35 in good health.

In DNA, the CDR3 is TGTGCCAGCAGTTACTCTTGGCCGGGAGGAGAAGCTTTCTTT. This sequence encodes CASSYSWPGGEAFF. The genes are TRBV6-5 and TRBJ1-1, with D hard to call. The germline gives CDR1 MNHEY, CDR2 SVGAGI. V lost 0 bases to trimming and J lost 8 bases, with 13 bases between them. This CDR3 is 14 amino acids long.

The J gene is TRBJ2-2, the V gene TRBV10-2, with D uncertain. The CDR3 sequence is 14 residues long. CDR1 is WSHSY, CDR2 SAAADI, per germline. Trimming took 9 bases from V and 3 from J, leaving 14 bases between them. CDR3: CASNGGWDTGELFF. The CDR3 DNA reads TGCGCCAGTAACGGCGGTTGGGACACCGGGGAGCTGTTTTTT.

The chain joins TRBV27 to TRBJ1-4; tentative D call: TRBD1 (5 bases). Germline V gives CDR1 MNHEY, CDR2 SMNVEV (reference sequence). The ends were cut back, 5 bases at V and 3 bases at J, with 13 bases in the middle. The CDR3 sequence is 15 residues long. CDR3 loop: CASSPLRDANEKLFF. For the CDR3, the DNA is TGTGCCAGCAGTCCTCTCAGGGATGCTAATGAAAAACTGTTTTTT. The whole variable domain, filled in from reference TRBV27 and TRBJ1-4, reads EAQVTQNPRYLITVTGKKLTVTCSQNMNHEYMSWYRQDPGLGLRQIYYSMNVEVTDKGDVPEGYKVSRKEKRNFPLILESPSPNQTSLYFCASSPLRDANEKLFFGSGTQLSVL.

CDR3 nucleotides: TGTGCCAGCAGTACTAGCGGGATTCTCTCCTACGAGCAGTACTTC. This gives the protein CASSTSGILSYEQYF. This chain uses TRBV5-6 with TRBJ2-7, with 10 bases that match TRBD2. With 5 bases clipped from V and 0 bases from J, the junction kept 5 bases outside the gene matches. The CDR3 is 15 residues long. Germline assignment: CDR1 SGHDT and CDR2 YYEEEE.

The chain carries TRBV27 and TRBJ1-1, with 8 nucleotides matching TRBD1. V trimming: 5 bases; J trimming: 6 bases; junction bases outside the gene matches: 11. The CDR3 has 15 residues. Per germline, CDR1 MNHEY and CDR2 SMNVEV (reference sequence). The CDR3 DNA sequence: TGTGCCAGCAGTCCCTCCCGACAGGGGAAGGCTGAAGCTTTCTTT. It is translated as CASSPSRQGKAEAFF.

The sample holds one count of this clone. This chain uses TRBV29-1 with TRBJ2-7, with D possibly TRBD2 on 6 matching bases. Trimming took 0 bases from V and 2 from J, leaving 14 bases between them. Germline V gene sequence: CDR1 SQVTM, CDR2 ANQGSEA. This CDR3 spans 15 amino acids. CDR3 protein: CSVEEGGVTTYEQYF. DNA for the CDR3: TGCAGCGTTGAAGAGGGGGGTGTGACGACCTACGAGCAGTACTTC.

V usage is TRBV27 and J usage is TRBJ2-2; D is perhaps TRBD1 or TRBD2 (6 bases each). The germline gives CDR1 MNHEY, CDR2 SMNVEV (reference sequence). Trimming shortened V by 6 bases and J by 3 bases, and 23 bases separated the two germline ends. The length of the CDR3 is 18 residues. This CDR3 reads CASRGVGGPAWYTGELFF. CDR3 bases: TGTGCCAGCAGGGGGGTCGGGGGCCCGGCTTGGTACACCGGGGAGCTGTTTTTT.

The chain couples TRBV6-5 to TRBJ2-5, with D possibly called TRBD1 or TRBD2 (7 bases each). Trimming stripped 7 bases from V and 5 bases from J, with 20 bases between. The CDR3 covers 15 residues. From germline, CDR1 is MNHEY and CDR2 SVGAGI. CDR3 DNA: TGTGCCAGCACCGCAGGGGGGGAAAGTTTGGAGACCCAGTACTTC. Its translation: CASTAGGESLETQYF.

This clone came up once. This chain uses TRBV5-1 with TRBJ2-2; perhaps TRBD1 as D (5 bases). V was shortened by 4 bases and J by 2 bases, with 15 bases between the two germline ends. Germline V gives CDR1 SGHRS, CDR2 YFSETQ. The CDR3 has 16 amino acids. The CDR3 loop reads CASSPTRQQNTGELFF. CDR3 sequence (DNA): TGCGCCAGCAGCCCCACGAGACAGCAAAACACCGGGGAGCTGTTTTTT.

A remark on this clone: Within the sample, other DNA sequences also encode this same CDR3. The rearrangement joins TRBV19 to TRBJ2-7; 8 bases match TRBD1. The germline gives CDR1 LNHDA, CDR2 SQIVND (reference sequence). J was trimmed by 0 bases and V by 3 bases; bases with no gene match: 1. The length of the CDR3 is 14 residues. The CDR3: CASSIGTGSYEQYF. CDR3 nucleotides: TGTGCCAGTAGTATCGGGACAGGCTCCTACGAGCAGTACTTC. Together with reference TRBV19 and TRBJ2-7, the CDR3 gives the full variable domain: DGGITQSPKYLFRKEGQNVTLSCEQNLNHDAMYWYRQDPGQGLRLIYYSQIVNDFQKGDIAEGYSVSREKKESFPLTVTSAQKNPTAFYLCASSIGTGSYEQYFGPGTRLTVT.

CDR3 region: CASSEWGQGIGYGYTF. CDR3 coding DNA: TGTGCCAGCAGCGAATGGGGACAGGGAATAGGCTATGGCTACACCTTC. The chain links TRBV6-1 to TRBJ1-2; TRBD1 matches 9 bases. The CDR3 extends over 16 amino acids. With V trimmed by 6 bases and J by 4 bases, 12 bases remained unmatched. Germline CDR1 reads MNHNS; CDR2 reads SASEGT.

The chain links TRBV4-1 to TRBJ1-1, with D uncertain. Trimming took 1 base from V and 3 from J, leaving 9 bases between them. The germline CDR1 and CDR2 sequences are MGHRA and YSYEKL. CDR3 length: 14 amino acids. The CDR3 nucleotides are TGCGCCAGCAGCCAAGTACAGCTCTACACTGAAGCTTTCTTT. Encoded protein: CASSQVQLYTEAFF.

The V and J genes are TRBV10-3 and TRBJ2-3; 7 positions agree with TRBD1. Per germline, CDR1 ENHRY and CDR2 SYGVKD. The V and J ends lost 10 bases and 4 bases, in that order; junction bases with no gene match: 14. This CDR3 has 15 residues. As DNA, the CDR3 is TGTGCCACCCTTGACCGGGACAGACAAGCAGATACGCAGTATTTT. This encodes CATLDRDRQADTQYF.

The chain recombines TRBV9 with TRBJ2-7, with 11 bases identical to TRBD2. The junction had 15 bases not matched to a gene; V was cut back by 4 bases and J by 6 bases. The CDR3 covers 17 residues. Per the germline V gene, CDR1 is SGDLS and CDR2 is YYNGEE. This CDR3 is CASSPRGLAETYSEQYF. The CDR3 coding sequence is TGTGCCAGCAGCCCGAGGGGACTAGCGGAGACGTATAGCGAGCAGTACTTC.

This chain uses TRBV9 with TRBJ2-5, with 8 bases lining up with TRBD2. Germline CDR1 SGDLS, CDR2 YYNGEE. Unmatched junction bases numbered 9, after V lost 6 bases and J lost 2 bases. The CDR3 length is 15 residues. The CDR3 sequence is CASNSAGAGQETQYF. The CDR3 DNA is TGTGCCAGCAACTCAGCGGGAGCGGGGCAAGAGACCCAGTACTTC.

The chain is built from TRBV11-2 and TRBJ2-5, with D hard to call. This CDR3 spans 11 amino acids. CDR1 is SGHAT and CDR2 is FQNNGV in the germline V gene. Trimming stripped 3 bases from V and 7 bases from J, with 6 bases between. This CDR3 reads CASSFGGTQYF. The CDR3 DNA follows: TGTGCCAGCAGCTTCGGTGGGACCCAGTACTTC.

The chain carries TRBV27 and TRBJ1-1; the D is unclear. The CDR3 sequence is 16 residues long. Trimming removed 0 bases at V and 0 bases at J, with 11 bases between. Per germline, CDR1 MNHEY and CDR2 SMNVEV (reference sequence). The CDR3 DNA reads TGTGCCAGCAGTTTATCCGCCCCCCCTTTGAACACTGAAGCTTTCTTT. Its protein is CASSLSAPPLNTEAFF.

The rearrangement joins TRBV25-1 to TRBJ1-4; possibly TRBD1 for D (5 bases). With 3 bases removed from V and 10 bases from J, the gap between germline ends came to 6 bases. The length of the CDR3 is 11 residues. Germline CDR1 and CDR2: MGHDK and SYGVNS. The chain's CDR3 is CASSEGGKLFF. In DNA, the CDR3 is TGTGCCAGCAGTGAGGGGGGAAAACTGTTTTTT.

This rearrangement joins TRBV6-4 to TRBJ1-6; D gene uncertain. The CDR3 has 15 amino acids. CDR1 MRHNA and CDR2 SNTAGT come from the germline V gene. V shed 3 bases and J shed 4 bases, with 10 bases lying between them. The CDR3 protein is CASSEVGNYNSPLHF. CDR3 bases: TGTGCCAGCAGTGAAGTCGGCAATTATAATTCACCCCTCCACTTT.

This chain joins TRBV5-1 and TRBJ2-3, with D uncertain. The CDR3 loop spans 12 amino acids. Trimming took off 3 bases at V and 6 bases at J, with 8 bases between the two ends. Germline V gene lookup returns CDR1 SGHRS and CDR2 YFSETQ. CDR3 loop: CASSWAMDTQYF. In nucleotides, the CDR3 is TGCGCCAGCAGCTGGGCCATGGATACGCAGTATTTT.

The V and J genes are TRBV5-8 and TRBJ2-7; weak D call: TRBD1 (5 bases). V dropped 3 bases and J dropped 3 bases, with 10 bases sitting between them. CDR3 length: 13 amino acids. In germline, CDR1 is SGHTS, CDR2 YDEGEE. DNA of the CDR3: TGTGCCAGCAGCTACAGGCAGGGCTACGAGCAGTACTTC. Translating it yields CASSYRQGYEQYF.

V is TRBV28 and J is TRBJ1-4; no clear D. In germline, CDR1 is MDHEN, CDR2 SYDVKM. The CDR3 contains 14 residues. Trimming pared 4 bases from V and 8 bases from J, leaving 14 bases between. The CDR3 region is CASSWAAFKEKLFF. The CDR3 region has the DNA TGTGCCAGCAGTTGGGCAGCCTTTAAGGAAAAACTGTTTTTT.

A single count supports this clone. This chain uses TRBV2 with TRBJ1-1; D remains ambiguous. The V and J ends lost 6 bases and 1 base respectively, with 12 bases between them. CDR3 size: 14 residues. Per the germline V gene, CDR1 is SNHLY and CDR2 is FYNNEI. CDR3 protein: CASRITNRNTEAFF. The CDR3 nucleotides read TGTGCCAGCAGGATAACCAACAGGAACACTGAAGCTTTCTTT.

This chain links TRBV6-5 with TRBJ2-5, with no clear D. Germline V gives CDR1 MNHEY, CDR2 SVGAGI. Between the trimmed V and J ends, which lost 3 bases and 3 bases, there was a span of 11 bases. CDR3 length: 14 residues. CDR3 protein: CASSYVEGEETQYF. As DNA, the CDR3 is TGTGCCAGCAGTTATGTTGAAGGAGAAGAGACCCAGTACTTC.

The table lists this clone with a count of one. The V gene is TRBV5-5, the J gene TRBJ2-4; D assignment may be TRBD1 or TRBD2 (5 bases each). In germline, CDR1 is SGHKS, CDR2 YYEKEE (reference sequence). V lost 0 bases, J lost 9 bases, and 10 bases lay in between. The CDR3 spans 13 residues. The CDR3 spells CASSLDGTFIQYF. The CDR3 region has the DNA TGTGCCAGCAGCTTGGACGGGACCTTCATTCAGTACTTC.

J is TRBJ2-7 and V is TRBV2; a possible D gene is TRBD1 (5 bases). Trimming removed 6 bases at V and 3 bases at J, with 15 bases between. Germline CDR1 reads SNHLY; CDR2 reads FYNNEI. This CDR3 contains 14 residues. The CDR3 nucleotides are TGTGCCAGCAGCCGCTCCATGACAGACTACGAGCAGTACTTC. This codes for CASSRSMTDYEQYF.

The chain is built from TRBV27 and TRBJ2-1, with D possibly called TRBD1 or TRBD2 (5 bases each). The V gene's germline CDR1 is MNHEY and CDR2 SMNVEV (reference sequence). Trimming pared 5 bases from V and 4 bases from J, leaving 15 bases between. This CDR3 comprises 15 residues. The CDR3 nucleotides are TGTGCCAGCAGTCGGACCGGGACCCCGTACAATGAGCAGTTCTTC. The encoded protein is CASSRTGTPYNEQFF.

The chain combines TRBV7-9 with TRBJ1-4; D not resolved. Germline loops: CDR1 SEHNR, CDR2 FQNEAQ (reference sequence). This CDR3 has 16 residues. Trimming left V 6 bases short and J 0 bases short, with 14 bases between. CDR3 region: CASSHGPGATNEKLFF. The DNA of the CDR3 is TGTGCCAGCAGTCACGGCCCTGGAGCAACTAATGAAAAACTGTTTTTT.

J is TRBJ1-5 and V is TRBV7-8, with unresolved D. Trimming stripped 3 bases from V and 0 bases from J, with 9 bases between. The CDR3 extends over 15 amino acids. Per the germline V gene, CDR1 is SGHVS and CDR2 is FQNEAQ. The CDR3 nucleotides are TGTGCCAGCAGCTTGGATCTATATAGCAATCAGCCCCAGCATTTT. Translated: CASSLDLYSNQPQHF. Full variable domain (rest looked up from reference TRBV7-8 and TRBJ1-5): GAGVSQSPRYKVAKRGQDVALRCDPISGHVSLFWYQQALGQGPEFLTYFQNEAQLDKSGLPSDRFFAERPEGSVSTLKIQRTQQEDSAVYLCASSLDLYSNQPQHFGDGTRLSIL.

The genes are TRBV5-4 and TRBJ1-5; no clear D. CDR1 SGHNT and CDR2 YYREEE come from the germline V gene (reference sequence). The CDR3 has 13 amino acids. V lost 3 bases, J lost 0 bases, and 4 bases lay in between. The CDR3 DNA reads TGTGCCAGCAGCTATAATAGCAATCAGCCCCAGCATTTT. Translating gives CASSYNSNQPQHF.